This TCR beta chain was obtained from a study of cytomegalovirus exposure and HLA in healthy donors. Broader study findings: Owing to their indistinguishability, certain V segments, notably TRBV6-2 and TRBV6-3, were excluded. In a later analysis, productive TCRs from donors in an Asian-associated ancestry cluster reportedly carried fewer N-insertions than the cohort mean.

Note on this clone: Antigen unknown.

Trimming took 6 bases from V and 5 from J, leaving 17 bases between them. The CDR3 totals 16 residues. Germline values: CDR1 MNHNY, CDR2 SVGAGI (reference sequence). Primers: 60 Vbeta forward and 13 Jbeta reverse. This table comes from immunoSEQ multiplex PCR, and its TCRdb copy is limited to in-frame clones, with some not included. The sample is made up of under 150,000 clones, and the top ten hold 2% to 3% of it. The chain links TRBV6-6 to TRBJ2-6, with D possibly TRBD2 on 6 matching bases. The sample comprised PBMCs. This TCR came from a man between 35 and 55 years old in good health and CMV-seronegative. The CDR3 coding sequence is TGTGCCAGCAGCCCCACCTCGGGGGAGAGGGCCAACGTCCTGACTTTC. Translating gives CASSPTSGERANVLTF.